This TCR beta chain was sequenced for a study of cytomegalovirus exposure and HLA in healthy donors. Study-wide results and caveats: Published work reported that the classifier diagnosed cytomegalovirus status with high specificity and sensitivity.

The assay was immunoSEQ multiplex PCR, and TCRdb's table has in-frame clones only and misses some. Of 150,000 to 200,000 clones listed, approximately 89% are singletons. This CDR3 comprises 11 residues. V shed 7 bases and J 8 bases; nucleotides not matched to a gene: 4. Germline CDR1 reads SGHAT; CDR2 reads FQDESV (reference sequence). In the case of this clone: Antigen: not known.

Sequencing was done on a sample of PBMCs. This sequence joins TRBV11-1 and TRBJ1-2, with 7 bases that match TRBD1. This clonotype was sampled from a woman aged 18 to 35 in good health and CMV-seropositive. As DNA, the CDR3 is TGTGCCAGCACCCAGGGGGACGGCTACACCTTC. This translates into CASTQGDGYTF.